A single count supports the clone carrying this T cell receptor (beta chain). Its antigen is not known. The sample belongs to a study of a mutant IDH1 vaccine in newly diagnosed glioma. Overall study: With temozolomide cycles, or 4-6 weeks after radiotherapy alone, vaccination was started. Receipt of radiotherapy, temozolomide, or both preceded the study, and most received both. In the visit schedule, V12 fell in week 35, while V13 fell in week 47.

The repertoire was sequenced with immunoSEQ multiplex PCR; TCRdb's copy has only in-frame clones and lacks some. The sample lists 35,000 to 50,000 clones; around 92% were seen once. This sample's time point: week 35, safety follow-up. Vaccination used 300 ug of mutant IDH1 20-mer peptide per dose, with topical imiquimod. The ends were cut back, 5 bases at V and 7 bases at J, with 17 bases in the middle. The CDR3 spans 14 residues. Per the germline V gene, CDR1 is SGHTA and CDR2 is FQGNSA. The source was PBMCs, collected from a glioma patient whose treatment included an IDH1 peptide vaccine. The chain recombines TRBV7-2 with TRBJ1-2; D gene ambiguous. The receptor was derived from a man aged 50-60 years with glioma. CDR3 nucleotide sequence: TGTGCCAGCAGCGACCCGCCACAGAGCTTTGGCTACACCTTC. This codes for CASSDPPQSFGYTF.